The present T cell receptor beta chain was sequenced within a study of blood T cell repertoires in COVID-19. Study information: From the United States, Italy and Spain came samples of acute and convalescent COVID-19. T cells, B-cell-depleted T cells, or PBMCs supplied cDNA or gDNA.

Original methodology: How many nucleated cells were present was estimated from reference gene primer amplification. Here immunoSEQ multiplex PCR was the method, and the copy in TCRdb shows in-frame clones only, minus some. Clone size and the V and J calls come from that table; the DNA yielded D and trimming. Here the sample spans approximately 160,000 clones, around four fifths being singletons. V dropped 0 bases and J dropped 6; count of bases not matched to a gene: 5. Germline loops: CDR1 SGHNT, CDR2 YYREEE (reference sequence). CDR3 length: 14 amino acids. Source material: peripheral blood. This TCR was sampled from a man aged 65 to 85 with acute or convalescent COVID-19. The V and J genes are TRBV5-4 and TRBJ2-7; the match to TRBD1 covers 8 bases. The CDR3 DNA reads TGTGCCAGCAGCTTGGGACAGGGGATGGTCGAGCAGTACTTC. Translated: CASSLGQGMVEQYF.